The 20 T cell receptor beta chains given below trace back to one sample, sequenced in a study of blood T cell repertoires in COVID-19. Clones were sequenced by immunoSEQ multiplex PCR, and TCRdb holds only the in-frame ones, with some missing. The data contain more than 95,000 clones, 85% to 90% of them seen just once; the ten biggest clones take up about 3.2%. Sequencing used peripheral blood. All receptors come from a human donor in a cohort sampled during active COVID-19.

The rearrangement joins TRBV19 to TRBJ2-7; 8 bases align to TRBD2. Germline V lookup: CDR1 LNHDA, CDR2 SQIVND (reference sequence). The CDR3 contains 14 residues. Losses at the gene ends were 10 bases for V and 0 bases for J; bases not matched to a gene: 8. CDR3 DNA: TGTGCCACCTCCCCCGGGACTAGCTCCTACGAGCAGTACTTC. Its translation: CATSPGTSSYEQYF.

The CDR3 DNA reads TGTGCCAGTGATGACAGGGCCACCTCCTACGAGCAGTACTTC. This sequence encodes CASDDRATSYEQYF. The chain combines TRBV2 with TRBJ2-7; 7 bases fit TRBD1. CDR3 length equals 14 residues. CDR1 and CDR2 (germline): SNHLY, FYNNEI. Trimming at V came to 9 bases and at J to 0 bases, leaving 8 bases not matched to a gene. Full variable domain (rest looked up from reference TRBV2 and TRBJ2-7): EPEVTQTPSHQVTQMGQEVILRCVPISNHLYFYWYRQILGQKVEFLVSFYNNEISEKSEIFDDQFSVERPDGSNFTLKIRSTKLEDSAMYFCASDDRATSYEQYFGPGTRLTVT.

J is TRBJ2-5 and V is TRBV6-5, with 9 bases fitting TRBD2. V was clipped by 7 bases and J by 1 base; unmatched bases: 7. The CDR3 is 15 residues long. Germline loops: CDR1 MNHEY, CDR2 SVGAGI. Here the CDR3 DNA reads TGTGCCAGCACCTTAGCGGGGGACTTCCAAGAGACCCAGTACTTC. Translating gives CASTLAGDFQETQYF.

The chain employs TRBV28 and TRBJ1-2; perhaps TRBD1 as D (6 bases). Trimming stripped 3 bases from V and 8 bases from J, with 13 bases between. The germline V gene encodes CDR1 MDHEN and CDR2 SYDVKM. There are 13 residues in the CDR3. The CDR3 is CASSFPGARGYTF. The DNA of the CDR3 is TGTGCCAGCAGTTTCCCAGGGGCACGGGGCTACACCTTC.

The chain is built from TRBV18 and TRBJ2-3, with D possibly TRBD2 on 7 matching bases. Germline V gene lookup returns CDR1 KGHSH and CDR2 LQKENI. The CDR3 consists of 16 residues. V lost 3 bases and J 6 bases, leaving 19 bases between the germline ends. CDR3 nucleotides: TGTGCCAGCTCACCGCCTCCGGGGGGCCCCGGGGATACGCAGTATTTT. This codes for CASSPPPGGPGDTQYF. Combining the CDR3 with reference TRBV18 and TRBJ2-3 gives the whole variable domain NAGVMQNPRHLVRRRGQEARLRCSPMKGHSHVYWYRQLPEEGLKFMVYLQKENIIDESGMPKERFSAEFPKEGPSILRIQQVVRGDSAAYFCASSPPPGGPGDTQYFGPGTRLTVL.

The chain uses TRBV25-1 and TRBJ2-1; D ambiguous. The germline V gene encodes CDR1 MGHDK and CDR2 SYGVNS. Trimming took off 4 bases at V and 6 bases at J, with 4 bases between the two ends. This CDR3 region has 11 residues. CDR3 in DNA: TGTGCCAGCAGTGCCTTCAATGAGCAGTTCTTC. This gives the protein CASSAFNEQFF.

The rearrangement uses TRBV2 and TRBJ2-7; 7 nucleotides align to TRBD1. The CDR3 loop spans 16 amino acids. V trimming: 0 bases; J trimming: 3 bases; junction bases outside the gene matches: 8. From germline, CDR1 is SNHLY and CDR2 FYNNEI. CDR3 sequence reads: CASSEATGLTFYEQYF. Written as DNA, the CDR3 is TGTGCCAGCAGTGAAGCGACAGGGTTAACTTTCTACGAGCAGTACTTC.

This clone came up once. This chain uses TRBV2 with TRBJ2-1, with 9 bases fitting TRBD2. Unmatched junction bases numbered 14, after V lost 6 bases and J lost 14 bases. Germline-derived CDR1 and CDR2 are SNHLY and FYNNEI. CDR3 size: 14 residues. The DNA for the CDR3 is TGTGCCAGCAGGTTGACTAGCGGAGCTCCCCGGGAGTTCTTC. This translates into CASRLTSGAPREFF.

V usage is TRBV30 and J usage is TRBJ2-1; D remains ambiguous. The length of the CDR3 is 13 residues. Trimming shortened V by 4 bases and J by 2 bases, and 9 bases separated the two germline ends. Germline V gene data show CDR1 as GTSNPN and CDR2 as SVGIG (reference sequence). CDR3 sequence (DNA): TGTGCCTGGATACCGACTGCCTACAATGAGCAGTTCTTC. This gives the protein CAWIPTAYNEQFF.

The chain carries TRBV15 and TRBJ2-5; D is ambiguous. Germline V gives CDR1 LNHNV, CDR2 YYDKDF (reference sequence). The CDR3 sequence is 15 residues long. The V gene lost 3 bases and the J gene lost 2 bases, with 13 bases spanning the gap. CDR3 coding DNA: TGTGCCACCAGCAGCCCCCTGGCTGGTCAAGAGACCCAGTACTTC. Translating gives CATSSPLAGQETQYF.

This CDR3 is CASSPRAPAGGGYSNQPQHF. The CDR3 region has the DNA TGTGCCAGCTCACCCCGAGCCCCGGCTGGGGGAGGGTATAGCAATCAGCCCCAGCATTTT. The chain links TRBV18 to TRBJ1-5; weak D call: TRBD1 (5 bases). Trimming shortened V by 3 bases and J by 0 bases, and 24 bases separated the two germline ends. This CDR3 has 20 amino acids. CDR1 and CDR2 from the germline V gene are KGHSH and LQKENI.

This clone was seen a single time. The CDR3 nucleotides are TGTGCCAGCTCACCAGGGACAGGGGACTATGGCTACACCTTC. Residues: CASSPGTGDYGYTF. This chain connects TRBV18 to TRBJ1-2; 10 positions agree with TRBD1. V lost 2 bases and J lost 3; bases outside the gene matches: 0. This CDR3 comprises 14 residues. Germline CDR1 is KGHSH and CDR2 is LQKENI.

The CDR3 DNA reads as TGTGCCACCAGGACCGGGACTAGCGGGGGGGTCGGACAGTTCTTC. Amino acid sequence: CATRTGTSGGVGQFF. The genes are TRBV15 and TRBJ2-1; 16 bases fit TRBD2. This CDR3 is 15 amino acids long. CDR1 LNHNV and CDR2 YYDKDF come from the germline V gene (reference sequence). Unmatched junction bases numbered 9, after V lost 6 bases and J lost 13 bases. Supplemented by reference TRBV15 and TRBJ2-1, the full variable domain reads DAMVIQNPRYQVTQFGKPVTLSCSQTLNHNVMYWYQQKSSQAPKLLFHYYDKDFNNEADTPDNFQSRRPNTSFCFLDIRSPGLGDTAMYLCATRTGTSGGVGQFFGPGTRLTVL.

V and J are TRBV3-1 (or the pseudogene TRBV3-2) and TRBJ2-7, with D maybe TRBD1 (5 bases). Trimming took 1 base from V and 6 from J, leaving 16 bases between them. The germline gives CDR1 LGHDT, CDR2 YNNKEL (reference sequence). CDR3 size: 15 residues. Here the CDR3 DNA reads TGTGCCAGCAGCCAAGCGGTAGAATGGCAGGGCGAGCAGTACTTC. Protein: CASSQAVEWQGEQYF.

The chain uses TRBV24-1 and TRBJ2-1; 9 bases map to TRBD1. Germline values: CDR1 KGHDR, CDR2 SFDVKD. With 4 bases clipped from V and 4 bases from J, the junction kept 7 bases outside the gene matches. The length of the CDR3 is 16 residues. CDR3 residues: CATSDPGQGNYNEQFF. The CDR3 DNA is TGTGCCACCAGTGACCCCGGACAGGGGAATTACAATGAGCAGTTCTTC.

This clone appeared a single time. The chain is built from TRBV5-1 and TRBJ2-7; 7 positions match TRBD1. J gave up 1 base and V 3 bases, and 1 base lay outside the gene matches. Germline V gene sequence: CDR1 SGHRS, CDR2 YFSETQ. The CDR3 length is 13 residues. Here the CDR3 DNA reads TGCGCCAGCAGCTGGGACAGATCCTACGAGCAGTACTTC. Translation: CASSWDRSYEQYF.

The chain has TRBV5-1 and TRBJ2-3, with 10 positions matching TRBD2. Germline assignment: CDR1 SGHRS and CDR2 YFSETQ. Trimming removed 0 bases from V and 2 bases from J; junction bases left unmatched: 6. This CDR3 has 17 amino acids. CDR3 sequence reads: CASSLGYLAGATDTQYF. The CDR3 DNA reads as TGCGCCAGCAGCTTGGGTTATCTAGCGGGGGCCACAGATACGCAGTATTTT.

This chain uses TRBV5-6 with TRBJ1-2; TRBD1 might be the D (5 bases). This CDR3 is 15 amino acids long. Trimming removed 0 bases at V and 8 bases at J, with 17 bases between. CDR1 and CDR2 from the germline V gene are SGHDT and YYEEEE. This chain's CDR3 is CASSLGQGQGSGYTF. The DNA of the CDR3 is TGTGCCAGCAGCTTGGGCCAAGGGCAGGGAAGCGGCTACACCTTC. The complete variable domain, with remaining parts taken from reference TRBV5-6 and TRBJ1-2, reads DAGVTQSPTHLIKTRGQQVTLRCSPKSGHDTVSWYQQALGQGPQFIFQYYEEEERQRGNFPDRFSGHQFPNYSSELNVNALLLGDSALYLCASSLGQGQGSGYTFGSGTRLTVV.

The chain has TRBV18 and TRBJ1-3; TRBD1 might be the D (5 bases). V lost 2 bases, J lost 9 bases, and 11 bases lay in between. Looked up from germline, CDR1 is KGHSH and CDR2 is LQKENI. The CDR3 runs 13 residues. CDR3: CASSPGQGGTIYF. DNA of the CDR3: TGTGCCAGCTCACCAGGGCAGGGTGGCACCATATATTTT.

Concerning this clone itself: It is unclear where the CDR3 begins or ends on the DNA, so no DNA is shown, and the CDR3 is as TCRdb lists it. The V and J genes are TRBV28 and TRBJ1-1; TRBD1 is the table's D call and was not checked against the DNA. The CDR3 spans 13 amino acids, including both terminal residues. Germline CDR1 and CDR2: MDHEN and SYDVKM. CDR3 region: CASSTSTGTEAFF.